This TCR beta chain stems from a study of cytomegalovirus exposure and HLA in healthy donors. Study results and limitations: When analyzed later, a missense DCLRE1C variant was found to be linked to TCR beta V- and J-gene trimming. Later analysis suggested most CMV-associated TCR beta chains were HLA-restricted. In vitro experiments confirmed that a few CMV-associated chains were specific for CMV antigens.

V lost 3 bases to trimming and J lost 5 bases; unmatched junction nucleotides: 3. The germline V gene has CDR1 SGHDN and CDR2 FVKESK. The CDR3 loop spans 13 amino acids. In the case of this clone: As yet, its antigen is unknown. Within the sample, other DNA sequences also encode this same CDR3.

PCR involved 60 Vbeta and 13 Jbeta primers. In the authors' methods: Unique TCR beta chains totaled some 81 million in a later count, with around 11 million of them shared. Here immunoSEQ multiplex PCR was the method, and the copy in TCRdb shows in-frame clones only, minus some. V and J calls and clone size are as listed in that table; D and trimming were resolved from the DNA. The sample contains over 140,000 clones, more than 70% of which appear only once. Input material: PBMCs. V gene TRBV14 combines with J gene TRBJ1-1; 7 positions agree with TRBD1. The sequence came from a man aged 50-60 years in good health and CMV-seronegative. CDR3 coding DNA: TGTGCCAGCAGCCAGCCAGGGGGAACTGAAGCTTTCTTT. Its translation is CASSQPGGTEAFF.